This TCR beta chain stems from a study of Tregs in tolerant kidney transplant recipients (dated 2019 in TCRdb). Some background on the complete study: Related donors were used in the transplants with nonmyeloablative bone marrow transplantation, and mixed chimerism was transient in the human trials. The study used TCRbeta sequencing to identify donor-specific regulatory T cells before combined kidney and bone marrow transplantation, then tracked those cells after transplant. The full study reports these points: Although technical replication error seemed to be minimal, the question of biological reproducibility was not addressed directly. Because the PCR primers were changed over time for some patients, nucleotide-level comparison could not be performed across the samples from those patients. Expanding Tregs with activated donor B cells appeared to identify the most biologically relevant and donor-specific TCRbeta repertoire. In tolerant patients, the expansion of donor-specific Tregs was greater than global Treg expansion, suggesting that the expansion was antigen-driven rather than nonspecific. Because only a small number of patients were included, the study had limitations, and the results will need to be validated in larger populations as well as under other immunosuppression protocols.

According to the study, the label for this sample's time point signals: blood sample drawn before combined kidney and bone marrow transplant. Thawed PBMCs were FACS-sorted into unstimulated Tregs (CD4+CD25+CD127-), CD4+ non-Tregs (CD4+CD25-), CD4 cells and CD8 cells. The patients were a few recipients of combined kidney and bone marrow transplants from the ITN036ST trial, and samples were available only from these trial subjects. Healthy control blood was processed to PBMCs with a Ficoll density gradient and then cryopreserved, whereas patient PBMCs were collected both before and after transplant. Points on this clone: It lacks a known antigen. No much larger clonotype is one base removed from it; base qualities were not supplied.

For TCRbeta CDR3 sequencing, genomic DNA was extracted from sorted cells using the QIAGEN DNeasy Blood and Tissue Kit. Through immunoSEQ, high-throughput TCRbeta CDR3 sequencing was done commercially, including PCR amplification with internal controls and bias correction. The authors' pipeline ran thus. Unique productive TCRbeta sequences were defined by CDR3 nucleotide sequence where primers matched, and otherwise by CDR3 amino acid sequence together with Vbeta and Jbeta genes. Sorting error was corrected by removing sequences shared between sorted populations at a frequency ratio of 2:1 or less, and the remaining shared sequences were assigned to the higher population. Donor-reactive sequences were defined as at least 5-fold expanded in CFSE-low cells versus unstimulated cells, with frequency of at least 0.01% in CFSE-low cells. Jensen-Shannon divergence, calculated on the top 100 TCRbeta sequences ranked by frequency, was used to quantify repertoire divergence. When a sample had multiple sequencing runs, each run was corrected for sorting error separately and the runs were then pooled. Imported from immuneACCESS, the table was reduced by TCRdb to in-frame sequences with V and J called. These copies leave out some clones; in studies compared against another copy, an unresolved V gene accounts for under half, and the cause of the remainder is not known. That table gives V, J and clone size, and the DNA gave D and trimming. The sample table holds 98,000 or so clones, of which 90% were seen once. Together, the top ten hold approximately 0.35% of the sample.

Counted from cysteine to phenylalanine, this CDR3 has 16 amino acids. The sequence is cut down to CDR3 DNA, 48 bases in frame from base 1. Unmatched junction bases come to 14, with V trimmed by 2 bases and J by 12 bases. In the germline V gene, CDR1 corresponds to MDHEN and CDR2 to SYDVKM. The sequence derives from a human donor who received a combined kidney and bone marrow transplant. The chain was built from TRBV28 and TRBJ2-1; TRBD1 agrees with 9 junctional bases. Specimen: CD4+ T cells from blood, collected before the transplant. The CDR3 loop reads CASSLRGQGDIYGQFF. The nucleotide sequence is given as TGTGCCAGCAGTTTAAGGGGACAGGGCGACATATATGGGCAGTTCTTC.